The 29 T cell receptor beta chains listed next were all sequenced from one sample in a study of shared clonotypes between healthy human individuals. Some clones are missing from TCRdb's copy, which holds only in-frame ones; the method was immunoSEQ multiplex PCR. The repertoire has 950,000 to 1,100,000 clones, around 74% of them found once; the top ten carry around 1.5%. The sample consisted of memory CD4+ T cells sorted from blood. As to subset: CD45RA-negative fraction. The receptors derive from a man between 18 and 35 years old in good health.

The chain has TRBV5-1 and TRBJ1-1, with 9 bases lining up with TRBD1. The trim removed 3 bases at V and 3 bases at J, leaving 3 bases unmatched. Per germline, CDR1 SGHRS and CDR2 YFSETQ. The CDR3 loop spans 14 amino acids. The CDR3 sequence is CASSSGQGDTEAFF. CDR3 bases: TGCGCCAGCAGCTCGGGACAGGGAGACACTGAAGCTTTCTTT.

V usage is TRBV19 and J usage is TRBJ1-2, with D possibly matching TRBD1 (5 bases). The CDR3 runs to 14 residues. V was cut by 1 base and J by 4 bases, with 10 bases left in between. Per germline, CDR1 LNHDA and CDR2 SQIVND (reference sequence). The CDR3 here is CASSIAREGYGYTF. The CDR3 bases are TGTGCCAGTAGTATAGCCAGGGAGGGCTATGGCTACACCTTC. Supplemented by reference TRBV19 and TRBJ1-2, the full variable domain reads DGGITQSPKYLFRKEGQNVTLSCEQNLNHDAMYWYRQDPGQGLRLIYYSQIVNDFQKGDIAEGYSVSREKKESFPLTVTSAQKNPTAFYLCASSIAREGYGYTFGSGTRLTVV.

As regards this clone: Other DNA sequences in this sample translate to the same CDR3. The V gene is TRBV18, the J gene TRBJ1-5; no clear D. The V gene's germline CDR1 is KGHSH and CDR2 LQKENI. CDR3 size: 13 residues. V lost 3 bases and J lost 0, with 3 bases in between. CDR3 bases: TGTGCCAGCTCACCGGCTAGCAATCAGCCCCAGCATTTT. Protein: CASSPASNQPQHF.

J is TRBJ1-2 and V is TRBV5-6, with D possibly matching TRBD1 (6 bases). Germline V gives CDR1 SGHDT, CDR2 YYEEEE. V shed 4 bases and J shed 7 bases, with 20 bases lying between them. This CDR3 region has 15 residues. CDR3 sequence (DNA): TGTGCCAGCAGCCCTGCTGGACAGCTCTCACGTGGCTACACCTTC. Residues: CASSPAGQLSRGYTF. Variable domain in full (rest from reference TRBV5-6 and TRBJ1-2): DAGVTQSPTHLIKTRGQQVTLRCSPKSGHDTVSWYQQALGQGPQFIFQYYEEEERQRGNFPDRFSGHQFPNYSSELNVNALLLGDSALYLCASSPAGQLSRGYTFGSGTRLTVV.

The chain has TRBV18 and TRBJ2-3, with D uncertain. Deletions cut 2 bases from V and 5 bases from J, with 5 bases between. CDR3 length: 12 residues. Germline values: CDR1 KGHSH, CDR2 LQKENI. The CDR3 loop is CASSPVRDTQYF. CDR3 bases: TGTGCCAGCTCACCAGTCAGAGATACGCAGTATTTT. Full variable domain (rest looked up from reference TRBV18 and TRBJ2-3): NAGVMQNPRHLVRRRGQEARLRCSPMKGHSHVYWYRQLPEEGLKFMVYLQKENIIDESGMPKERFSAEFPKEGPSILRIQQVVRGDSAAYFCASSPVRDTQYFGPGTRLTVL.

CDR3 sequence: CSVNREAFTDTQYF. The CDR3 DNA reads TGCAGCGTCAACAGGGAAGCTTTCACAGATACGCAGTATTTT. J is TRBJ2-3 and V is TRBV29-1; a possible D gene is TRBD1 (6 bases). Germline assignment: CDR1 SQVTM and CDR2 ANQGSEA. CDR3 length equals 14 residues. The V gene lost 6 bases and the J gene lost 2 bases, with 15 bases spanning the gap.

The rearrangement joins TRBV9 to TRBJ2-2; perhaps TRBD1 as D (5 bases). The CDR3 is 14 amino acids. The V gene lost 3 bases and the J gene lost 0 bases, with 6 bases spanning the gap. The germline CDR1 and CDR2 sequences are SGDLS and YYNGEE. The CDR3 nucleotides are TGTGCCAGCAGCGCAGGGACGAACACCGGGGAGCTGTTTTTT. Translated, it gives CASSAGTNTGELFF. Using reference TRBV9 and TRBJ2-2 for the parts outside the CDR3, the full variable domain is DSGVTQTPKHLITATGQRVTLRCSPRSGDLSVYWYQQSLDQGLQFLIQYYNGEERAKGNILERFSAQQFPDLHSELNLSSLELGDSALYFCASSAGTNTGELFFGEGSRLTVL.

The chain couples TRBV18 to TRBJ2-2; tentative D call: TRBD1 (5 bases). V was trimmed by 4 bases and J by 4 bases, leaving 13 bases between them. The CDR3 has 15 residues. Germline V lookup: CDR1 KGHSH, CDR2 LQKENI. CDR3 in DNA: TGTGCCAGCTCACGCGACAGTCCAGGCACCGGGGAGCTGTTTTTT. This sequence encodes CASSRDSPGTGELFF. The entire variable domain, with the rest obtained from reference TRBV18 and TRBJ2-2, is as follows: NAGVMQNPRHLVRRRGQEARLRCSPMKGHSHVYWYRQLPEEGLKFMVYLQKENIIDESGMPKERFSAEFPKEGPSILRIQQVVRGDSAAYFCASSRDSPGTGELFFGEGSRLTVL.

This clone was seen only a few times. This rearrangement joins TRBV28 to TRBJ2-5; weak D call: TRBD2 (6 bases). The CDR3 sequence is 15 residues long. Germline V gene sequence: CDR1 MDHEN, CDR2 SYDVKM. V was shortened by 4 bases and J by 7 bases, with 19 bases between the two germline ends. The CDR3 spells CASSSSGTRRVTQYF. The CDR3 nucleotides read TGTGCCAGCAGTTCCTCCGGGACCCGGAGGGTGACCCAGTACTTC. Complete variable domain (other parts from reference TRBV28 and TRBJ2-5): DVKVTQSSRYLVKRTGEKVFLECVQDMDHENMFWYRQDPGLGLRLIYFSYDVKMKEKGDIPEGYSVSREKKERFSLILESASTNQTSMYLCASSSSGTRRVTQYFGPGTRLLVL.

DNA of the CDR3: TGTGCCAGCTCACAGAGTCTGGGGTTAGGGACTGAAGCTTTCTTT. Residues: CASSQSLGLGTEAFF. The rearrangement links TRBV18 to TRBJ1-1; no definite D call. The germline V gene has CDR1 KGHSH and CDR2 LQKENI. This CDR3 contains 15 residues. V lost 4 bases and J lost 5, with 17 bases in between.

This clone was seen only once. The chain joins TRBV5-6 to TRBJ1-2, with TRBD1 identical over 12 bases. The ends lost 4 bases at V and 8 bases at J; junction bases unmatched: 18. This CDR3 is built from 18 residues. Germline CDR1 is SGHDT and CDR2 is YYEEEE. CDR3 in DNA: TGTGCCAGCAGCCCCACTTCCGAGCCGGGACAGGGGGCGCGGGGCTACACCTTC. This translates into CASSPTSEPGQGARGYTF.

V usage is TRBV7-8 and J usage is TRBJ2-2; TRBD2 aligns across 8 bases. V lost 1 base and J lost 6; bases outside the gene matches: 10. Per germline, CDR1 SGHVS and CDR2 FQNEAQ. This CDR3 is 17 amino acids long. As DNA, the CDR3 is TGTGCCAGCAGCTTAGTTGGAGCGGGGGTTTTGTCCGGGGAGCTGTTTTTT. Its translation: CASSLVGAGVLSGELFF.

V and J are TRBV9 and TRBJ2-7; 9 positions agree with TRBD1. CDR1 is SGDLS, CDR2 YYNGEE, per germline. The CDR3 covers 14 residues. Trimming removed 4 bases from V and 4 bases from J; junction bases left unmatched: 6. The CDR3 region is CASSLGQGDYEQYF. The CDR3 DNA is TGTGCCAGCAGCTTGGGACAGGGAGATTACGAGCAGTACTTC.

V gene TRBV11-3 combines with J gene TRBJ2-7, with D uncertain. V lost 4 bases, J lost 7 bases, and 11 bases lay in between. CDR1 SGHNT and CDR2 YENEEA come from the germline V gene. This CDR3 region has 12 residues. The CDR3 spells CASSSQSKEQYF. Written as DNA, the CDR3 is TGTGCCAGCAGCTCACAGTCTAAAGAGCAGTACTTC.

The J gene is TRBJ2-3, the V gene TRBV15; 9 bases match TRBD1. The germline V gene encodes CDR1 LNHNV and CDR2 YYDKDF (reference sequence). V dropped 1 base and J dropped 0; count of bases not matched to a gene: 8. The CDR3 totals 18 residues. CDR3 bases: TGTGCCACCAGCAGAGCAGGACAGGGGATACCTAGCACAGATACGCAGTATTTT. It codes for CATSRAGQGIPSTDTQYF.

This rearrangement joins TRBV6-5 to TRBJ1-4; 8 bases agree with TRBD1. Unmatched junction bases numbered 8, after V lost 6 bases and J lost 8 bases. Per the germline V gene, CDR1 is MNHEY and CDR2 is SVGAGI. This CDR3 spans 14 amino acids. CDR3 DNA: TGTGCCAGCAGGCCCCAGGGGGCAGCGGAAAAACTGTTTTTT. As protein: CASRPQGAAEKLFF.

This sequence joins TRBV27 and TRBJ1-6; the match to TRBD1 covers 11 bases. Germline values: CDR1 MNHEY, CDR2 SMNVEV (reference sequence). The CDR3 totals 16 residues. V lost 3 bases to trimming and J lost 10 bases; unmatched junction nucleotides: 8. Here the CDR3 DNA reads TGTGCCAGCAGTTTGTCCGGGACAGGGGGGGGATCACCCCTCCACTTT. This sequence encodes CASSLSGTGGGSPLHF.

This chain links TRBV6-1 with TRBJ2-3; no clear D gene. CDR1 is MNHNS, CDR2 SASEGT, per germline. The CDR3 covers 13 residues. Trimming pared 1 base from V and 6 bases from J, leaving 8 bases between. The CDR3 is CASSEGVWDTQYF. The CDR3 DNA reads as TGTGCCAGCAGTGAAGGGGTGTGGGATACGCAGTATTTT.

The table lists this clone with a few counts. The gene calls are TRBV4-1 and TRBJ1-2, with 7 bases identical to TRBD1. V shed 4 bases and J 3 bases; nucleotides not matched to a gene: 2. Germline lookup yields CDR1 MGHRA and CDR2 YSYEKL. This CDR3 has 13 amino acids. The CDR3: CASSRDSYYGYTF. CDR3 bases: TGCGCCAGCAGCCGGGACAGCTACTATGGCTACACCTTC.

The chain combines TRBV19 with TRBJ2-4; D ambiguous. Trimming cost V 0 bases and J 2 bases, with 5 bases left between them. This CDR3 has 14 amino acids. The germline V gene encodes CDR1 LNHDA and CDR2 SQIVND (reference sequence). CDR3 coding DNA: TGTGCCAGTAGTATAGAGACCACCAAAAACATTCAGTACTTC. It encodes CASSIETTKNIQYF.

The chain has TRBV27 and TRBJ2-5, with D uncertain. Germline V gene data show CDR1 as MNHEY and CDR2 as SMNVEV (reference sequence). Between the trimmed V and J ends, which lost 0 bases and 4 bases, there was a span of 3 bases. The CDR3 length is 12 residues. The CDR3 loop reads CASSLSGETQYF. CDR3 DNA: TGTGCCAGCAGTTTATCGGGAGAGACCCAGTACTTC.

This clone was detected a few times. The chain joins TRBV27 to TRBJ1-2, with D possibly being TRBD1 (5 bases). V gave up 2 bases and J gave up 2 bases, with 12 bases separating them. This CDR3 has 15 residues. The germline V gene has CDR1 MNHEY and CDR2 SMNVEV (reference sequence). CDR3 in DNA: TGTGCCAGCAGTTTAGGGGGGGGTAGCAACTATGGCTACACCTTC. Encoded protein: CASSLGGGSNYGYTF.

This sequence joins TRBV6-5 and TRBJ2-1; 13 nucleotides line up with TRBD2. The V gene's germline CDR1 is MNHEY and CDR2 SVGAGI. V shed 2 bases, J shed 9 bases, and the junction held 7 bases outside the gene matches. This CDR3 is 16 amino acids long. CDR3 sequence: CASSYMTSGGFGEQFF. The CDR3 nucleotides are TGTGCCAGCAGTTACATGACTAGCGGGGGGTTCGGTGAGCAGTTCTTC.

The chain joins TRBV5-3 to TRBJ2-7, with TRBD1 as a possible D gene (6 bases). TRBV5-3 is an ORF, and what it does is uncertain. Trimming shortened V by 7 bases and J by 0 bases, and 11 bases separated the two germline ends. This CDR3 is built from 13 residues. The CDR3 DNA reads as TGTGCCAGACGGGCAGGGGTCTCCTACGAGCAGTACTTC. This encodes CARRAGVSYEQYF.

This clone was seen more than once but under ten times. The same CDR3 also results from other DNA sequences found in this sample. This rearrangement joins TRBV5-1 to TRBJ2-3; D remains ambiguous. The V and J ends lost 1 base and 2 bases respectively, with 11 bases between them. Germline CDR1 is SGHRS and CDR2 is YFSETQ. The CDR3 totals 15 residues. Here the CDR3 reads CASSLSGADTDTQYF. CDR3 coding DNA: TGCGCCAGCAGCTTGTCTGGCGCTGACACAGATACGCAGTATTTT.

Worth noting for this clone: In the same sample, other DNA sequences code for this CDR3. The chain combines TRBV6-1 with TRBJ2-1; D uncertain. Trimming removed 4 bases from V and 2 bases from J, with 3 bases in between. CDR1 MNHNS and CDR2 SASEGT come from the germline V gene. This CDR3 spans 12 amino acids. Written as DNA, the CDR3 is TGTGCCAGCAGTGCGACCTACAATGAGCAGTTCTTC. This codes for CASSATYNEQFF.

The J gene is TRBJ2-4, the V gene TRBV10-3; TRBD1 aligns across 7 bases. The CDR3 totals 16 residues. Trimming at V came to 0 bases and at J to 0 bases, leaving 2 bases not matched to a gene. Germline CDR1 reads ENHRY; CDR2 reads SYGVKD. The CDR3 sequence is CAISESGQLAKNIQYF. The CDR3 DNA reads TGTGCCATCAGTGAGTCGGGACAGTTAGCCAAAAACATTCAGTACTTC.

This chain connects TRBV6-5 to TRBJ2-1; the match to TRBD2 covers 8 bases. The germline CDR1 and CDR2 sequences are MNHEY and SVGAGI. Losses at the gene ends were 2 bases for V and 3 bases for J; bases not matched to a gene: 3. CDR3 length: 15 amino acids. For the CDR3, the DNA is TGTGCCAGCAGTTACGGCGGGGGGTACTACAATGAGCAGTTCTTC. Translated: CASSYGGGYYNEQFF.

Concerning this clone: A much larger clone differs by one base, so this may be a read error. The chain joins TRBV6-5 to TRBJ2-7, with TRBD2 matching 14 bases. CDR3 length: 12 residues. Per germline, CDR1 MNHEY and CDR2 SVGAGI. Trimming at V came to 8 bases and at J to 9 bases, leaving 3 bases not matched to a gene. DNA for the CDR3: TGTGCCAGCGGACTAGCGGGGGGTGGGCAGTACTTC. It codes for CASGLAGGGQYF.